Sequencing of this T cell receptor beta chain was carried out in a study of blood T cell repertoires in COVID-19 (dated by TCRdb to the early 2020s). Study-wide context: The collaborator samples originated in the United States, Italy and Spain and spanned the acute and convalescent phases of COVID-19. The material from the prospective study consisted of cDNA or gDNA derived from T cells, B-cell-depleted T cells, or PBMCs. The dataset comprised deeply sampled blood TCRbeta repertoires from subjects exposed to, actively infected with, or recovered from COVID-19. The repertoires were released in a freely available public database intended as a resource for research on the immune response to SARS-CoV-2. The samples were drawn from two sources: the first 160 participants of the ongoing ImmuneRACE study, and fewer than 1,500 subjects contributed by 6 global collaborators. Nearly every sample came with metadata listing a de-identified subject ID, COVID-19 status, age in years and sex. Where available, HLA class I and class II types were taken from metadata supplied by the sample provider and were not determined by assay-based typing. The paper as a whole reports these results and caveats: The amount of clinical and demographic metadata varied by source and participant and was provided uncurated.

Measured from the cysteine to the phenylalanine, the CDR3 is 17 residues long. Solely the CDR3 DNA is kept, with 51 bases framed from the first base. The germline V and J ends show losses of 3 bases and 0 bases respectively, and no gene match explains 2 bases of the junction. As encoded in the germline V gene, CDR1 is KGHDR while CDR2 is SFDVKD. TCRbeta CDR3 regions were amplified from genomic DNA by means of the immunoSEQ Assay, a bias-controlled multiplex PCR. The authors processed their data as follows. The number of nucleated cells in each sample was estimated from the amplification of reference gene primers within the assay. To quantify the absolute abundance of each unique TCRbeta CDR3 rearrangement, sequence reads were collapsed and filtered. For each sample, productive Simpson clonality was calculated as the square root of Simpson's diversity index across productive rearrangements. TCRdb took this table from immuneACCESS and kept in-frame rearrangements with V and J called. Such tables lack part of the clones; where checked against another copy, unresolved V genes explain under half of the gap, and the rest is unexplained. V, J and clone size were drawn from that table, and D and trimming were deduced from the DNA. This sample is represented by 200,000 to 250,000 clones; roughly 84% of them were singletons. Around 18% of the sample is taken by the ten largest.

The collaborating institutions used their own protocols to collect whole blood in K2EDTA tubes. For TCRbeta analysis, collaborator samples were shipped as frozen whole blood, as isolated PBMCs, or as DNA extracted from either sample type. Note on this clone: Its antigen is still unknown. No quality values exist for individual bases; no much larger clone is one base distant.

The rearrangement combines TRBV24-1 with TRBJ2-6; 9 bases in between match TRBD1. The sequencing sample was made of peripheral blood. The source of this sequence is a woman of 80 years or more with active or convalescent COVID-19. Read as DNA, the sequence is TGTGCCACCAGTGATGGGACAGGGTTCTCTGGGGCCAACGTCCTGACTTTC. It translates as CATSDGTGFSGANVLTF.